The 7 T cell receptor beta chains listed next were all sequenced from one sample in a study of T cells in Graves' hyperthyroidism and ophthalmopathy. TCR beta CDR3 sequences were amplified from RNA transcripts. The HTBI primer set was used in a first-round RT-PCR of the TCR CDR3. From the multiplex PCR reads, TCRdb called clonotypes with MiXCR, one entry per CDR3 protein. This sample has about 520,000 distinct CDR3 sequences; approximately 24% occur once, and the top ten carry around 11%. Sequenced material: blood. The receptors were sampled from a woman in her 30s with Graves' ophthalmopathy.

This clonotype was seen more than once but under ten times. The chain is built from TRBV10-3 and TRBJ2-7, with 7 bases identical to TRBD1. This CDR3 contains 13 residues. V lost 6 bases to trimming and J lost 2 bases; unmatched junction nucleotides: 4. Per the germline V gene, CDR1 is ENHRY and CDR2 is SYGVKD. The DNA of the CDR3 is TGTGCCATCAGCCCCGGGACAGCCTACGAGCAGTACTTC. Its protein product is CAISPGTAYEQYF.

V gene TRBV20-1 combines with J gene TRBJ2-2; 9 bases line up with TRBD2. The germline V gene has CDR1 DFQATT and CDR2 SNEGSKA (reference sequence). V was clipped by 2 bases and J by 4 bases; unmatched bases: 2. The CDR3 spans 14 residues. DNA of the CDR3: TGCAGTGCTAGACTAGCGGGGAGCACCGGGGAGCTGTTTTTT. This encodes CSARLAGSTGELFF.

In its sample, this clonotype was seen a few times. This CDR3 reads CASRLSGERGNTGELFF. CDR3 nucleotides: TGTGCCAGCAGACTTTCCGGGGAGCGGGGAAACACCGGGGAGCTGTTTTTT. The V and J genes are TRBV11-1 and TRBJ2-2; 7 nucleotides line up with TRBD2. The CDR3 is 17 residues long. Losses at the gene ends were 6 bases for V and 2 bases for J; bases not matched to a gene: 12. The V gene's germline CDR1 is SGHAT and CDR2 FQDESV (reference sequence). The variable domain in full, with the rest retrieved from reference TRBV11-1 and TRBJ2-2, is EAEVAQSPRYKITEKSQAVAFWCDPISGHATLYWYRQILGQGPELLVQFQDESVVDDSQLPKDRFSAERLKGVDSTLKIQPAELGDSAMYLCASRLSGERGNTGELFFGEGSRLTVL.

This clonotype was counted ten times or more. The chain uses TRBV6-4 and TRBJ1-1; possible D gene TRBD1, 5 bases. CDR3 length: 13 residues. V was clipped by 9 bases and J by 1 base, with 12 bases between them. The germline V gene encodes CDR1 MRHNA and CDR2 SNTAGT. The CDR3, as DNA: TGTGCCAGTATAGGAGGGGAGAACACTGAAGCTTTCTTT. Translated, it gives CASIGGENTEAFF.

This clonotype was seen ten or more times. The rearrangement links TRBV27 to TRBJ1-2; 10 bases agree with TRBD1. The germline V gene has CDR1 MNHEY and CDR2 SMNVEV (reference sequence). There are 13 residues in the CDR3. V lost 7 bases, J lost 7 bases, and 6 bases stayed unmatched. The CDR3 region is CASTDWTGGGYTF. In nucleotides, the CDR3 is TGTGCCAGCACTGACTGGACAGGGGGTGGCTACACCTTC.

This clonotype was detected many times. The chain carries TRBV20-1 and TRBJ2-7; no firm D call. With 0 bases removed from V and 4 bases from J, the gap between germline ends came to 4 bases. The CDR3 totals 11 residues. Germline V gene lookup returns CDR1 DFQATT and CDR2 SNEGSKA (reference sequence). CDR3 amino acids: CSARDGYEQYF. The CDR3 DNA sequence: TGCAGTGCTAGAGACGGGTACGAGCAGTACTTC.

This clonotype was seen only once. For the CDR3, the DNA is TGTGCCAGCAGCTTGGATGATGGCAGAGTGAACACTGAAGCTTTCTTT. It translates to CASSLDDGRVNTEAFF. This chain joins TRBV5-6 and TRBJ1-1; D unresolved. The CDR3 is made up of 16 amino acids. Germline CDR1 reads SGHDT; CDR2 reads YYEEEE. Trimming cost V 0 bases and J 0 bases, with 12 bases left between them.